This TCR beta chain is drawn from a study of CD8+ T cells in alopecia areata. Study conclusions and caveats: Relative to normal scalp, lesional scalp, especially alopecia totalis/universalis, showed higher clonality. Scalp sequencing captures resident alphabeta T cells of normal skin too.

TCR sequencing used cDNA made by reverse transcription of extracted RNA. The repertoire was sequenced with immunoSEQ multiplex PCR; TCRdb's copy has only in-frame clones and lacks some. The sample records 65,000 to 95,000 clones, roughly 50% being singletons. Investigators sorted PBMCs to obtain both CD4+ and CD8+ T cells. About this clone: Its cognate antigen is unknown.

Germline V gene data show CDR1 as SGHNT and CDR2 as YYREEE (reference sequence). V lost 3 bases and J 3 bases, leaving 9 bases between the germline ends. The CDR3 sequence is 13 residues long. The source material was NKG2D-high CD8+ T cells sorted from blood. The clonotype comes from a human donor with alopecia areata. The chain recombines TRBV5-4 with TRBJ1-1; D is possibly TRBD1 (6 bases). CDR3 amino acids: CASSSGTHTEAFF. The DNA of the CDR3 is TGTGCCAGCAGCTCCGGGACACACACTGAAGCTTTCTTT.